This TCR beta chain is drawn from a study of blood T cell repertoires in COVID-19. Those enrolled, adults aged roughly 18 to 100 years, came from about two dozen US areas. Recovered status in Cohort 3 required two negative PCRs, clearance, or symptom resolution. V gave up 5 bases and J gave up 2 bases, with 14 bases separating them. Germline V CDR1 and CDR2: SGDLS, YYNGEE. The CDR3 spans 15 residues. Methods used by the authors: Reference gene primers were amplified, and this amplification served to estimate nucleated cell counts. Clones were read by immunoSEQ multiplex PCR, and TCRdb kept only the in-frame ones, dropping some. That table furnishes V, J and clone size, whereas the DNA furnished D and trimming. Among 150,000 to 200,000 clones listed, more than 65% were seen once.

The source material was PBMCs or T cells enriched from blood (not recorded which). The source of this sequence is a man aged 45-60 years who had recovered from COVID-19. The chain recombines TRBV9 with TRBJ2-1, with D tentatively TRBD1 (5 bases). CDR3 sequence (DNA): TGTGCCAGCAGTGAGTCACAGGCCCCCTACAATGAGCAGTTCTTC. This sequence encodes CASSESQAPYNEQFF.